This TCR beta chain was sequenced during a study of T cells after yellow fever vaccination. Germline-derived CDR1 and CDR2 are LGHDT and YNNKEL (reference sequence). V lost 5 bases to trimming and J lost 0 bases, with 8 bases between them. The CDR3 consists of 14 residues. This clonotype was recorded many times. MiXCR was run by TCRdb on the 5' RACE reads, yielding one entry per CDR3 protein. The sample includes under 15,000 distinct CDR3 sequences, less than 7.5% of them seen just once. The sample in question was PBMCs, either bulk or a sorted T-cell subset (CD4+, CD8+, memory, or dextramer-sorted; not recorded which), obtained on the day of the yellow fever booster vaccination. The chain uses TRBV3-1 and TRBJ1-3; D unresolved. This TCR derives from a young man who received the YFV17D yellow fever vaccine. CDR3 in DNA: TGTGCCAGCAGCGTGAGGGACTCTGGAAACACCATATATTTT. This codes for CASSVRDSGNTIYF.